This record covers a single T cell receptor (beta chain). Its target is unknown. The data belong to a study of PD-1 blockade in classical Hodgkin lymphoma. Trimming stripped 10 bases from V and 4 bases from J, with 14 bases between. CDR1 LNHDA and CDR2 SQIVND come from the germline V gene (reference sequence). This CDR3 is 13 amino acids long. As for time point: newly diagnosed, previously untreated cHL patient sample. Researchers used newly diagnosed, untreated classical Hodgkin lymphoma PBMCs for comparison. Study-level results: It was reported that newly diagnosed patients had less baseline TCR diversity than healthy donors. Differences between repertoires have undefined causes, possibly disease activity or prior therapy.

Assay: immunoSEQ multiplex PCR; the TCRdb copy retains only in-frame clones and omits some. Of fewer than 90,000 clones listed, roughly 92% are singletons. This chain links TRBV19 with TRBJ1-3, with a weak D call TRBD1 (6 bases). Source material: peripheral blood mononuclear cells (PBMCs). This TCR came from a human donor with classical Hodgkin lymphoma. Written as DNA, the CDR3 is TGTGCCACCCAGCGGGGGCCGGGAAACACCATATATTTT. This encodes CATQRGPGNTIYF. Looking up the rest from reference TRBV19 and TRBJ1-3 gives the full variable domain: DGGITQSPKYLFRKEGQNVTLSCEQNLNHDAMYWYRQDPGQGLRLIYYSQIVNDFQKGDIAEGYSVSREKKESFPLTVTSAQKNPTAFYLCATQRGPGNTIYFGEGSWLTVV.